These 10 T cell receptor beta chains share one sample of origin, sequenced in a study of neoadjuvant anti-PD-1 for oral cavity cancer. Here immunoSEQ multiplex PCR was the method, and the copy in TCRdb shows in-frame clones only, minus some. The sample includes thousands of clones, approximately 72% of them seen just once. Noted time point: after neoadjuvant nivolumab, at surgical resection. The starting material was PBMCs, obtained after nivolumab (anti-PD-1) treatment. These receptor sequences come from a person between 35 and 79 years old with oral cavity squamous cell carcinoma.

This clone was recorded a few times. The chain recombines TRBV18 with TRBJ2-3; TRBD1 matches 8 bases. CDR1 is KGHSH, CDR2 LQKENI, per germline. V was clipped by 5 bases and J by 2 bases; unmatched bases: 9. The CDR3 extends over 16 amino acids. In nucleotides, the CDR3 is TGTGCCAGCTCATCGGGACAGGAGGCTTTCACAGATACGCAGTATTTT. Its protein product is CASSSGQEAFTDTQYF.

This rearrangement joins TRBV11-2 to TRBJ1-1, with D uncertain. Germline V gene lookup returns CDR1 SGHAT and CDR2 FQNNGV. The CDR3 has 14 amino acids. The ends were cut back, 3 bases at V and 0 bases at J, with 8 bases in the middle. The CDR3 loop is CASSFAPMNTEAFF. The CDR3 bases are TGTGCCAGCAGCTTCGCACCGATGAACACTGAAGCTTTCTTT. The full variable domain, its missing parts supplied by reference TRBV11-2 and TRBJ1-1, is EAGVAQSPRYKIIEKRQSVAFWCNPISGHATLYWYQQILGQGPKLLIQFQNNGVVDDSQLPKDRFSAERLKGVDSTLKIQPAKLEDSAVYLCASSFAPMNTEAFFGQGTRLTVV.

The CDR3, as DNA: TGTGCCAGCCACCGGACTGCTGGGGATACGCAGTATTTT. Protein sequence: CASHRTAGDTQYF. V is TRBV6-1 and J is TRBJ2-3, with D maybe TRBD2 (5 bases). CDR3 length: 13 residues. The V end was cut by 8 bases, the J end by 6 bases, with 15 bases between. Germline V CDR1 and CDR2: MNHNS, SASEGT.

This sequence joins TRBV7-8 and TRBJ2-1, with TRBD2 as a possible D gene (5 bases). Trimming pared 4 bases from V and 8 bases from J, leaving 21 bases between. The germline CDR1 and CDR2 sequences are SGHVS and FQNEAQ. The CDR3 covers 16 residues. CDR3 nucleotide sequence: TGTGCCAGCAGCTCTGATGCGAGGGTTTTGGTCGATGAGCAGTTCTTC. This sequence encodes CASSSDARVLVDEQFF.

This rearrangement joins TRBV7-2 to TRBJ1-2; perhaps TRBD1 as D (5 bases). This CDR3 has 14 amino acids. CDR1 is SGHTA, CDR2 FQGNSA, per germline. Trimming took off 2 bases at V and 3 bases at J, with 10 bases between the two ends. CDR3 protein: CASSLFRDYYGYTF. The DNA for the CDR3 is TGTGCCAGCAGCTTATTCAGGGACTACTATGGCTACACCTTC.

In DNA form, the CDR3 reads TGTGCCTGGACCAGATCAGGGACCAACTATGGCTACACCTTC. As protein: CAWTRSGTNYGYTF. The rearrangement uses TRBV30 and TRBJ1-2; a possible D gene is TRBD1 (5 bases). Germline V gene sequence: CDR1 GTSNPN, CDR2 SVGIG (reference sequence). The CDR3 is 14 residues long. The V and J ends lost 4 bases and 2 bases respectively, with 14 bases between them.

The chain is built from TRBV6-6 and TRBJ1-5, with TRBD1 as a possible D gene (5 bases). The length of the CDR3 is 14 residues. Germline loops: CDR1 MNHNY, CDR2 SVGAGI (reference sequence). Trimming pared 7 bases from V and 5 bases from J, leaving 15 bases between. The CDR3 region is CASTIAGGDQPQHF. The DNA for the CDR3 is TGTGCCAGCACCATAGCGGGGGGGGATCAGCCCCAGCATTTT.

V usage is TRBV6-1 and J usage is TRBJ1-5, with D perhaps matching TRBD1 (5 bases). Germline V gives CDR1 MNHNS, CDR2 SASEGT. V was trimmed by 6 bases and J by 4 bases, leaving 10 bases between them. The CDR3 is 13 residues long. CDR3 residues: CASRQGPNQPQHF. CDR3 nucleotides: TGTGCCAGCAGGCAGGGCCCAAATCAGCCCCAGCATTTT.

This chain uses TRBV27 with TRBJ2-3; 11 bases match TRBD1. After removal of 6 bases from V and 3 bases from J, the junction contained 8 bases not matched to a gene. The germline V gene encodes CDR1 MNHEY and CDR2 SMNVEV (reference sequence). The CDR3 has 16 residues. The CDR3: CASRLRGQGATDTQYF. In DNA form, the CDR3 reads TGTGCCAGCAGACTCCGAGGACAGGGGGCGACAGATACGCAGTATTTT.

The rearrangement joins TRBV5-1 to TRBJ2-5; 12 bases are a match to TRBD2. After removal of 3 bases from V and 2 bases from J, the junction contained 2 bases not matched to a gene. Germline V gene sequence: CDR1 SGHRS, CDR2 YFSETQ. The CDR3 is made up of 15 amino acids. The CDR3 protein is CASSWTSGDQETQYF. For the CDR3, the DNA is TGCGCCAGCAGCTGGACTAGCGGGGATCAAGAGACCCAGTACTTC.